This passage covers 5 T cell receptor beta chains from one sample sequenced in a study of T cell responses to AZD1222 COVID-19 vaccine. TCRdb's copy holds only in-frame clones and misses some; the assay was immunoSEQ multiplex PCR. The data show 96,000 or so clones, with around 89% seen just once and around 1.6% held by the top ten. The sequenced sample was peripheral blood, obtained on day 0 of AZD1222 vaccination. These receptors all stem from an adult in good health.

The CDR3 protein is CASSPTGPDHRFF. CDR3 sequence (DNA): TGTGCCAGCTCACCCACGGGCCCCGACCATCGGTTCTTC. The chain carries TRBV18 and TRBJ2-1, with D unclear. Germline V gives CDR1 KGHSH, CDR2 LQKENI. CDR3 length: 13 residues. Between the trimmed V and J ends, which lost 3 bases and 15 bases, there was a span of 18 bases.

The V gene is TRBV7-2, the J gene TRBJ2-2; possibly TRBD1 for D (7 bases). The V end lost 5 bases, the J end lost 2 bases, and 12 bases lay between the germline ends. This CDR3 region has 15 residues. From germline, CDR1 is SGHTA and CDR2 FQGNSA. The CDR3 is CASSPGGLNTGELFF. The CDR3 nucleotides read TGTGCCAGCAGCCCAGGGGGGCTAAACACCGGGGAGCTGTTTTTT.

The J gene is TRBJ1-5, the V gene TRBV15; 7 bases are shared with TRBD1. The CDR3 is made up of 12 amino acids. Trimming took 6 bases from V and 5 from J; bases not matched to a gene: 1. Germline V gene data show CDR1 as LNHNV and CDR2 as YYDKDF (reference sequence). CDR3 in DNA: TGTGCCACCAGGCAGGGGGATCAGCCCCAGCATTTT. This gives the protein CATRQGDQPQHF.

The V and J genes are TRBV3-1 (or the pseudogene TRBV3-2) and TRBJ1-2; perhaps TRBD1 as D (5 bases). CDR3 length: 16 residues. The V and J ends lost 0 bases and 8 bases respectively, with 19 bases between them. CDR1 is LGHDT, CDR2 YNNKEL, per germline (reference sequence). The CDR3 DNA reads as TGTGCCAGCAGCCAAGAATCGTCGGTGGGGACTCAAGGCTACACCTTC. Translating it yields CASSQESSVGTQGYTF.

The V and J genes are TRBV12-5 and TRBJ1-5; 7 bases line up with TRBD1. CDR1 is LGHNT and CDR2 is FRNRAP in the germline V gene. The CDR3 runs 15 residues. The J segment lost 2 bases and the V segment lost 4 bases, leaving 5 bases of the junction unmatched. DNA of the CDR3: TGTGCTAGTGGTTCCGGACAGGTCGGCAATCAGCCCCAGCATTTT. Encoded protein: CASGSGQVGNQPQHF.